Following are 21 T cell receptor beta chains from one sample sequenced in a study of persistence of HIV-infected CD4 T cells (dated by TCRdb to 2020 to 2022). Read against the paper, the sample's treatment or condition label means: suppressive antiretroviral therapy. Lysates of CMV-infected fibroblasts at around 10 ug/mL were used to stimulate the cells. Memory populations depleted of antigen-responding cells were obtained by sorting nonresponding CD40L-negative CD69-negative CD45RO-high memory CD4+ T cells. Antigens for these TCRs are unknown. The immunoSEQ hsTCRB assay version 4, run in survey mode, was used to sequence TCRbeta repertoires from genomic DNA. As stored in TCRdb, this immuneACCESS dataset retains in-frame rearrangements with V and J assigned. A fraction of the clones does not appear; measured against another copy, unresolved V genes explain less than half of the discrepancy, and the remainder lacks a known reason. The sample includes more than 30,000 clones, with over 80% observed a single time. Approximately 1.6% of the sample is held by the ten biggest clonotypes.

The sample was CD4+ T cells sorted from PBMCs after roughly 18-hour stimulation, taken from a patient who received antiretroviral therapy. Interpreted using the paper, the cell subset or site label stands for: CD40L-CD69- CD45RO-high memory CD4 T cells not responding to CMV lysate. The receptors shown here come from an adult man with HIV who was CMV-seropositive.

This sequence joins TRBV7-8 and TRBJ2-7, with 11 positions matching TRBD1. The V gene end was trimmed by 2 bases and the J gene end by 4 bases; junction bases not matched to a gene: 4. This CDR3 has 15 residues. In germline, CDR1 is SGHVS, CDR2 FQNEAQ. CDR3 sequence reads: CASSLSRDRGYEQYF. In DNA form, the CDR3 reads TGTGCCAGCAGCTTATCCCGGGACAGGGGGTACGAGCAGTACTTC.

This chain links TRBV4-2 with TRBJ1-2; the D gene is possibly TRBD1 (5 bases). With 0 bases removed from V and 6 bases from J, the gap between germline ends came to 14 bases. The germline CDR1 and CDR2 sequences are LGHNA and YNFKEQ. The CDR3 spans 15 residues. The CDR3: CASSQDKNLGHGYTF. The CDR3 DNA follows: TGTGCCAGCAGCCAAGATAAGAATCTGGGGCATGGCTACACCTTC.

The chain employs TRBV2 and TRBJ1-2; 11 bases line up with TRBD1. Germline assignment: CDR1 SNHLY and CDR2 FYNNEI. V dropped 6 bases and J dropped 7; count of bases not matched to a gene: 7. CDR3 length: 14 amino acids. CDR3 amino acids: CASRWGTGGGGYTF. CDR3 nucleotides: TGTGCCAGCAGGTGGGGGACAGGGGGTGGTGGCTACACCTTC.

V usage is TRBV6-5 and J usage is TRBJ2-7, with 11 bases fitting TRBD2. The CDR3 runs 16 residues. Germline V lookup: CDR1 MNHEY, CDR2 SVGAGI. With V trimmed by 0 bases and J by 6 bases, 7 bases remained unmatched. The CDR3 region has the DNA TGTGCCAGCAGTTACTCGATCCTAGCGGGGGGCTCCGAGCAGTACTTC. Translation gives CASSYSILAGGSEQYF.

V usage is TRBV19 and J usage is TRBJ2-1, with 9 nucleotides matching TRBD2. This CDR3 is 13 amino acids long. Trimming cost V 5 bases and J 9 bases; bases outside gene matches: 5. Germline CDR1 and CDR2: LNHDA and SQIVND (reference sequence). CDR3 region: CASSFATSGEQFF. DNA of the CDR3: TGTGCCAGTAGTTTCGCGACTAGCGGTGAGCAGTTCTTC.

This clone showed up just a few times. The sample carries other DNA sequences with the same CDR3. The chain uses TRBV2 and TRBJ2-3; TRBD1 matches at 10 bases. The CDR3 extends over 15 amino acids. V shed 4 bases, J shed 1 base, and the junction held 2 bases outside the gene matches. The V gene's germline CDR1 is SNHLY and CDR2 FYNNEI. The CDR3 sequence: CASSAGTGGTDTQYF. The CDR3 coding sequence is TGTGCCAGCAGTGCCGGGACAGGGGGCACAGATACGCAGTATTTT.

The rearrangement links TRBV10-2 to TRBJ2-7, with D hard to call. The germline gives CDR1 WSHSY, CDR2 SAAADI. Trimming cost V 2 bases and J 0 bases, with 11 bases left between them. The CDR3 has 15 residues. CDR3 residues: CASSEVHKASYEQYF. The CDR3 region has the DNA TGCGCCAGCAGTGAGGTTCACAAGGCCTCCTACGAGCAGTACTTC.

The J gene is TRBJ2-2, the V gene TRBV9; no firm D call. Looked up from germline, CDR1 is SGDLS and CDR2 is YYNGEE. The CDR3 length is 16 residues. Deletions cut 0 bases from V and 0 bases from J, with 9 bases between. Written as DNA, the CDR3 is TGTGCCAGCAGCGTAGAGGTCGGAGCGAACACCGGGGAGCTGTTTTTT. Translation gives CASSVEVGANTGELFF.

CDR3 protein: CASSYWDTSTEQFF. CDR3 nucleotide sequence: TGTGCCAGCAGTTACTGGGACACCTCCACTGAGCAGTTCTTC. The V call is TRBV6-5, the J call TRBJ2-1, with a tentative D call TRBD1 (6 bases). Looked up from germline, CDR1 is MNHEY and CDR2 is SVGAGI. The CDR3 consists of 14 residues. Trimming cost V 1 base and J 9 bases, with 13 bases left between them.

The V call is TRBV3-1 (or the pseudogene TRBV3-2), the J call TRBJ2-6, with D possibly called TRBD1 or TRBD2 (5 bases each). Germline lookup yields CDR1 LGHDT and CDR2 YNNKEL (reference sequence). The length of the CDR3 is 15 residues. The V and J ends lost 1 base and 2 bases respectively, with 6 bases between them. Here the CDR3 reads CASSQGGAGANVLTF. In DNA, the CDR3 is TGTGCCAGCAGCCAAGGAGGGGCTGGGGCCAACGTCCTGACTTTC.

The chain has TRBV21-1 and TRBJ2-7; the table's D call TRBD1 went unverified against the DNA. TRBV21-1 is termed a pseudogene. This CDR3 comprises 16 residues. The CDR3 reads CASSSPGQDYLGEQYF. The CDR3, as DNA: TGTGCCAGCAGCTCACCGGGACAGGATTATTTGGGCGAGCAGTACTTC.

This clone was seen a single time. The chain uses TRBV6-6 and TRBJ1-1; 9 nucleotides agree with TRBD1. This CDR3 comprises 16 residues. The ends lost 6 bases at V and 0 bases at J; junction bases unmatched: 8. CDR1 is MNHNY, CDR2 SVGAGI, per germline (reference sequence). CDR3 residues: CASSHGQGRLNTEAFF. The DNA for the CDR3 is TGTGCCAGCAGCCACGGACAGGGGAGATTGAACACTGAAGCTTTCTTT.

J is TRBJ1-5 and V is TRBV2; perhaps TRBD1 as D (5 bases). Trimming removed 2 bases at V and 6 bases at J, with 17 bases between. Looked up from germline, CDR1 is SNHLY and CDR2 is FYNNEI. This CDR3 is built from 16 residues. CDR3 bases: TGTGCCAGCAGTGAATCATCGCCCGGGACCCCTCAGCCCCAGCATTTT. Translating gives CASSESSPGTPQPQHF.

The chain's CDR3 is CASSSGPGDIQYF. The CDR3 bases are TGTGCCAGCAGCTCCGGCCCTGGGGACATTCAGTACTTC. The V and J genes are TRBV7-3 and TRBJ2-4; unclear D gene. This CDR3 comprises 13 residues. V was shortened by 4 bases and J by 8 bases, with 12 bases between the two germline ends. Per the germline V gene, CDR1 is SGHTA and CDR2 is FQGTGA.

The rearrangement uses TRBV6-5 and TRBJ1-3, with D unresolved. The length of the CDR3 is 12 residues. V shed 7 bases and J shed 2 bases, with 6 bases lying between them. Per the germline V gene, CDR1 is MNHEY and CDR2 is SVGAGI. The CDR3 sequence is CASTNPGNTIYF. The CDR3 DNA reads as TGTGCCAGCACCAACCCTGGAAACACCATATATTTT.

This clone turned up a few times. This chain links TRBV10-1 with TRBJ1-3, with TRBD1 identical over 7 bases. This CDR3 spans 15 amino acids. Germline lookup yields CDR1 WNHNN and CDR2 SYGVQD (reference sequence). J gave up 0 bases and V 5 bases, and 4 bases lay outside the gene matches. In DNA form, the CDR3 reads TGCGCCAGCAGTAGAGGGGGCGACTCTGGAAACACCATATATTTT. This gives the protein CASSRGGDSGNTIYF.

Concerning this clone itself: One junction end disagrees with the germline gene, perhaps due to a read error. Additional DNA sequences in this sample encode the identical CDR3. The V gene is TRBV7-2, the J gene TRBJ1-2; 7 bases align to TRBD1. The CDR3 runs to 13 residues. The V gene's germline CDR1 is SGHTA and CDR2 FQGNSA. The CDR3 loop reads CASSSQGGTGYTF. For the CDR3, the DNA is TGTGCCAGCAGCTCCCAGGGGGGCACTGGCTATACCTTC.

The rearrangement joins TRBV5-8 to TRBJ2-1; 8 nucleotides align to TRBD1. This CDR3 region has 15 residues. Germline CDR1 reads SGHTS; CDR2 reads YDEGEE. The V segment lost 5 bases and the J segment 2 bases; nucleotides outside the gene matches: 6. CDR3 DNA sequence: TGTGCCAGCAGTTATGGACAGGGTACCTACAATGAGCAGTTCTTC. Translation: CASSYGQGTYNEQFF.

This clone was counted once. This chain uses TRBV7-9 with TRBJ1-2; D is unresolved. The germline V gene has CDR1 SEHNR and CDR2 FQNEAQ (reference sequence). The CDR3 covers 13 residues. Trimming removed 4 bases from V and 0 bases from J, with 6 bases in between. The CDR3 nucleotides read TGTGCCAGCAGCTCCGAGGCTAACTATGGCTACACCTTC. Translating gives CASSSEANYGYTF.

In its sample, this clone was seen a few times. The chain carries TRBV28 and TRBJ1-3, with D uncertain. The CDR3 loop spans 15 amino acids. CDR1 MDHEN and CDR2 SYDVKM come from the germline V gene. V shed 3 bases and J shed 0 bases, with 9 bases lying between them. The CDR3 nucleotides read TGTGCCAGCAGTTTTACCGTGAACTCTGGAAACACCATATATTTT. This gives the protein CASSFTVNSGNTIYF. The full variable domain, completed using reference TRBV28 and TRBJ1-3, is DVKVTQSSRYLVKRTGEKVFLECVQDMDHENMFWYRQDPGLGLRLIYFSYDVKMKEKGDIPEGYSVSREKKERFSLILESASTNQTSMYLCASSFTVNSGNTIYFGEGSWLTVV.

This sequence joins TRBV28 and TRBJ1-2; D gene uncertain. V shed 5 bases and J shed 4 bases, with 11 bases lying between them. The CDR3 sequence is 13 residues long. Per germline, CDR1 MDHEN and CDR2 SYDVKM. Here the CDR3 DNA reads TGTGCCAGCAGTCCATTACAAGTCTATGGCTACACCTTC. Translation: CASSPLQVYGYTF.